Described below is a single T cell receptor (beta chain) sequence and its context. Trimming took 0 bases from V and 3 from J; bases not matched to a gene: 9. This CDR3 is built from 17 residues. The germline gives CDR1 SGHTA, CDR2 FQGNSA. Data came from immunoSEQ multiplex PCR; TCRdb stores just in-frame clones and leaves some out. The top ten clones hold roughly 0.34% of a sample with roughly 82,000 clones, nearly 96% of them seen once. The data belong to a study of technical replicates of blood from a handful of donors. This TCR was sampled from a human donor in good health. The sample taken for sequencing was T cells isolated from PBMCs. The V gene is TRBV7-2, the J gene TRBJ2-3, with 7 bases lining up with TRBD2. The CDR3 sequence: CASSLASGGGGTDTQYF. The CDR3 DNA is TGTGCCAGCAGCTTAGCATCGGGGGGAGGTGGTACAGATACGCAGTATTTT.